These T cell receptor beta chains were read from a single sample in a study of graft-versus-host responses after intestinal transplantation. Clones were sequenced by immunoSEQ multiplex PCR, and TCRdb holds only the in-frame ones, with some missing. The table has approximately 130,000 clones, about 92% seen once. No antigen has been identified for these receptors. Source: unstimulated CD4+ T cells sorted from spleen or lymph node cells, taken before intestinal transplant. The receptor source for this set is a human donor who received an intestinal transplant. Both conserved end residues are part of each CDR3. The order of the fields is J gene, clone size, D gene, V gene, CDR3 DNA, CDR3 protein. A D gene is named only where the DNA matches it firmly. Clone size is given for some rows only: seen once, a few or many times, or a class if the clone is expanded.

TRBJ2-1 | NA | NA | TRBV5-4 | TGTGCCAGCAGCTCCAGGACATCCTCCTACAATGAGCAGTTCTTC | CASSSRTSSYNEQFF
TRBJ1-1 | NA | TRBD1 | TRBV7-9 | TGTGCCAGCAGCCTCGACAGGGGGGTAGACGCTTTCTTT | CASSLDRGVDAFF
TRBJ1-1 | NA | NA | TRBV4-1 | TGCGCCAGCAGCCCCCTAGGCGACAGTTCAAATGAAGCTTTCTTT | CASSPLGDSSNEAFF
TRBJ2-2 | once | NA | TRBV18 | TGTGCCAGCTCACCACCCCTGCGGGGGAACACCGGGGAGCTGTTTTTT | CASSPPLRGNTGELFF
TRBJ2-3 | NA | TRBD2 | TRBV5-1 | TGCGCCAGCAGCCGCGGGACTAGCGGGGGGAAAACAGATACGCAGTATTTT | CASSRGTSGGKTDTQYF
TRBJ1-3 | few | NA | TRBV18 | TGTGCCAGCTCACCACTTGGAAACACCATATATTTT | CASSPLGNTIYF
TRBJ1-1 | NA | NA | TRBV5-4 | TGTGCCAGCAGCTTGGGTGAAAACACTGAAGCTTTCTTT | CASSLGENTEAFF
TRBJ2-3 | NA | NA | TRBV27 | TGTGCCAGCAGCCGAGGAAGCCCGGGACAAACCCACCGAGATACGCAGTATTTT | CASSRGSPGQTHRDTQYF
TRBJ2-3 | NA | NA | TRBV18 | TGTGCCAGCTCATCTCTTCCGGGACCACCCCAGTATTTT | CASSSLPGPPQYF
TRBJ1-1 | NA | TRBD1 | TRBV10-3 | TGTGCCATCAGTGAGTCGGGCAGGGGGTCTCTGAACACTGAAGCTTTCTTT | CAISESGRGSLNTEAFF
TRBJ1-2 | NA | NA | TRBV30 | TGTGCCTGGATAACGACAGGTACGGCTGGCTACACCTTC | CAWITTGTAGYTF
TRBJ2-7 | NA | NA | TRBV6-5 | TGTGCCAGCAGGGGGGCGTCCTACGAGCAGTACTTC | CASRGASYEQYF
TRBJ1-2 | NA | NA | TRBV27 | TGTGCCAGCGGTACAGGGATTAAGGACTATGGCTACACCTTC | CASGTGIKDYGYTF
TRBJ2-2 | NA | NA | TRBV7-3 | TGTGCCAGCAGCTATCTGGGACACCAGCCCCACACCGGGGAGCTGTTTTTT | CASSYLGHQPHTGELFF
TRBJ2-1 | NA | NA | TRBV18 | TGTGCCAGCTCACACGGGGCGGTTGAGCAGTTCTTC | CASSHGAVEQFF
TRBJ1-4 | NA | TRBD1 | TRBV18 | TGTGCCAGCTCAACGGACAGGGCGCATGAAAAACTGTTTTTT | CASSTDRAHEKLFF
TRBJ2-7 | NA | TRBD2 | TRBV5-1 | TGCGCCAGCAGCCTCCAGCTAGCGGGACTATACGAGCAGTACTTC | CASSLQLAGLYEQYF
TRBJ1-5 | NA | NA | TRBV4-2 | TGTGCCAGCAGCCAAGGACGGACAGACAATCAGCCCCAGCATTTT | CASSQGRTDNQPQHF
TRBJ2-1 | NA | TRBD2 | TRBV2 | TGTGCCAGCAGTGAATCGACCTTAACGGGGGGGCCGAATGAGCAGTTCTTC | CASSESTLTGGPNEQFF
TRBJ1-2 | NA | NA | TRBV10-3 | TGTGCCATCAGTGTTGGGGGGGGTTACGGCTACACCTTC | CAISVGGGYGYTF
TRBJ2-2 | NA | NA | TRBV10-3 | TGTGCCATCAGTGAGGGAAACTACCCCGGGGAGCTGTTTTTT | CAISEGNYPGELFF
TRBJ1-6 | NA | NA | TRBV7-8 | TGTGCCAGCAGCTTAGCGGCACCCCAATTACCCCTCCACTTT | CASSLAAPQLPLHF
TRBJ1-2 | NA | NA | TRBV9 | TGTGCCAGCAGTGCAGACACGGGAGGGTCCGGCTACACCTTC | CASSADTGGSGYTF
TRBJ1-2 | NA | NA | TRBV6-5 | TGTGCCAGCAGTTACTCGACGGGGGTCGCTGGCTACACCTTC | CASSYSTGVAGYTF
TRBJ2-1 | NA | TRBD1 | TRBV11-1 | TGTGCCAGCAGCGCGAGGACAGGGTCCTACAATGAGCAGTTCTTC | CASSARTGSYNEQFF
TRBJ2-1 | NA | NA | TRBV21-1 | TGTGCCAGCAGCAAAGAGGCGGGACAGGGGCGAAACAATGAGCAGTTCTTC | CASSKEAGQGRNNEQFF
TRBJ1-6 | NA | NA | TRBV11-2 | TGTGCCAGCAGCTTAGACTTCAGGTCACCCCTCCACTTT | CASSLDFRSPLHF
TRBJ2-5 | NA | TRBD2 | TRBV12-5 | TGTGCTAGTGGTACGGGGACTAGCGGGGGGGCCGGTGAGACCCAGTACTTC | CASGTGTSGGAGETQYF
TRBJ1-5 | once | NA | TRBV9 | TGTGCCAGCAGCGCCGCGGGCAGCAATCAGCCCCAGCATTTT | CASSAAGSNQPQHF
TRBJ2-3 | NA | TRBD2 | TRBV6-5 | TGTGCCAGCAGTTACTCTCTAGCGGGGGGGCTTGGTACGCAGTATTTT | CASSYSLAGGLGTQYF
TRBJ1-2 | NA | NA | TRBV7-9 | TGTGCCAGCAGCTCTCGAGGGGGGGACCAACGAAACTATGGCTACACCTTC | CASSSRGGDQRNYGYTF
TRBJ1-2 | NA | NA | TRBV18 | TGTGCCAGCTCACCAGGGGGCCGTTACTATGGCTACACCTTC | CASSPGGRYYGYTF
TRBJ2-2 | NA | NA | TRBV11-2 | TGTGCCAGCAGCTTACTGTGGTCCGGGGAGCTGTTTTTT | CASSLLWSGELFF
TRBJ2-5 | NA | TRBD2 | TRBV10-2 | TGCGCCAGCAGTGTATGGGGGGGAGAGACCCAGTACTTC | CASSVWGGETQYF
TRBJ1-5 | NA | NA | TRBV7-2 | TGTGCCAGCAGCTGGAAAACAGATACGCCCCAGCATTTT | CASSWKTDTPQHF
TRBJ2-7 | NA | NA | TRBV5-1 | TGCGCCAGCAGCTTGGCCCCCGGGTCCCTCGAGCAGTACTTC | CASSLAPGSLEQYF
TRBJ1-2 | NA | NA | TRBV7-8 | TGTGCCAGCAGCCCTATGGGTGAGGGTAACTATGGCTACACCTTC | CASSPMGEGNYGYTF
TRBJ1-1 | NA | NA | TRBV18 | TGTGCCAGCTCACAGGGTTGGAACACTGAAGCTTTCTTT | CASSQGWNTEAFF
TRBJ2-3 | NA | NA | TRBV19 | TGTGCCAGTACAGACGGGGTTAGCACAGATACGCAGTATTTT | CASTDGVSTDTQYF
TRBJ2-3 | NA | NA | TRBV30 | TGTGCCTGGAGCGCAAAAACGGGCCCCAGTCCCGATACGCAGTATTTT | CAWSAKTGPSPDTQYF
TRBJ2-5 | NA | NA | TRBV7-3 | TGTGCCAGCAGCTTAAGGTCGGAAGAGACCCAGTACTTC | CASSLRSEETQYF
TRBJ2-2 | NA | NA | TRBV19 | TGTGCCAGTAGTACCGTTCAGAGCACCGGGGAGCTGTTTTTT | CASSTVQSTGELFF
TRBJ1-6 | NA | NA | TRBV6-6 | TGTGCCAGCAGTTGGGACCTTAATAATTCACCCCTCCACTTT | CASSWDLNNSPLHF
TRBJ1-4 | NA | NA | TRBV18 | TGTGCCAGCTCCCCAACACAAACAGCCTTTAATGAAAAACTGTTTTTT | CASSPTQTAFNEKLFF
TRBJ1-1 | NA | NA | TRBV11-2 | TGTGCCAGCAGCTTAGTTGCTGGGAACACTGAAGCTTTCTTT | CASSLVAGNTEAFF
TRBJ1-2 | NA | NA | TRBV11-2 | TGTGCCAGCAGCCCGAGAGGGTTAGCAGGAAACTATGGCTACACCTTC | CASSPRGLAGNYGYTF
TRBJ2-7 | NA | NA | TRBV14 | TGTGCCAGCAGACTAAGGGGGAGGGAATTCTACGAGCAGTACTTC | CASRLRGREFYEQYF
TRBJ2-3 | NA | TRBD2 | TRBV2 | TGTGCCAGCAGCGAGCGGGGCGGCACAGATACGCAGTATTTT | CASSERGGTDTQYF
TRBJ1-1 | NA | TRBD1 | TRBV11-2 | TGTGCCAGCAGCTTGGGACAGGGTTCAGCTTTCTTT | CASSLGQGSAFF
TRBJ2-2 | NA | NA | TRBV5-1 | TGCGCCAGCAGCGATGTCCGATTAGGGACCGGGGAGCTGTTTTTT | CASSDVRLGTGELFF
TRBJ2-5 | NA | NA | TRBV5-5 | TGTGCCAGCAGCTTGGAAGGGGCTGGAGAGACCCAGTACTTC | CASSLEGAGETQYF
TRBJ1-4 | NA | NA | TRBV11-2 | TGTGCCAGCAGCTTAGGAGGGGTGGTTGAAAAACTGTTTTTT | CASSLGGVVEKLFF
TRBJ2-3 | once | NA | TRBV4-2 | TGTGCCAGCAGCCAAGAGCCAAGAGGGGCTTTGGGCACAGATACGCAGTATTTT | CASSQEPRGALGTDTQYF
TRBJ2-7 | NA | TRBD2 | TRBV19 | TGTGCCAGTAGTCCCGTCGGAGCGGGAACCTACGAGCAGTACTTC | CASSPVGAGTYEQYF